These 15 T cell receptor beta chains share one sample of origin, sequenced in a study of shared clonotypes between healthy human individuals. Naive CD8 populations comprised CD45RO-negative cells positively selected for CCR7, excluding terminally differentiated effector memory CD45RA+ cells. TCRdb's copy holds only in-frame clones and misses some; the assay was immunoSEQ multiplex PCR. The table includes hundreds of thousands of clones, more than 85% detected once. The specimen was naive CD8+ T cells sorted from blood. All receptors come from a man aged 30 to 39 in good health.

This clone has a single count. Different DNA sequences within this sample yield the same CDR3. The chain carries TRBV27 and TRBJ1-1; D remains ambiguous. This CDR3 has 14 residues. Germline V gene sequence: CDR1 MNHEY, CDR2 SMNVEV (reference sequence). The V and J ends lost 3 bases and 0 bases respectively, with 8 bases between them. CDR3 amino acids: CASSLAGMNTEAFF. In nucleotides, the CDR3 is TGTGCCAGCAGTTTGGCAGGTATGAACACTGAAGCTTTCTTT.

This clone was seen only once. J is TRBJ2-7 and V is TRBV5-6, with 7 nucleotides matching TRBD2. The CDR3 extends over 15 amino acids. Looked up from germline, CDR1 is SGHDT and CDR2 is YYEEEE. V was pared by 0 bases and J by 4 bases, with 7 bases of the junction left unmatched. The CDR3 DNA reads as TGTGCCAGCAGCTTGGAAGGCGGGAGTGAATACGAGCAGTACTTC. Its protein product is CASSLEGGSEYEQYF. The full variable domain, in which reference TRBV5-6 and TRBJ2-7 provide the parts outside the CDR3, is DAGVTQSPTHLIKTRGQQVTLRCSPKSGHDTVSWYQQALGQGPQFIFQYYEEEERQRGNFPDRFSGHQFPNYSSELNVNALLLGDSALYLCASSLEGGSEYEQYFGPGTRLTVT.

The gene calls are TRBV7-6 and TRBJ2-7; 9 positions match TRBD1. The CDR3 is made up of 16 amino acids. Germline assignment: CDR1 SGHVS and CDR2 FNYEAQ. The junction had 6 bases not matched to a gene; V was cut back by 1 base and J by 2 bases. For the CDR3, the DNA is TGTGCCAGCAGCTTAGTGGGGGGGGACAGGGCCTACGAGCAGTACTTC. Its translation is CASSLVGGDRAYEQYF.

The CDR3 nucleotides are TGCAGCGTTGAAGATCGGAAGGGGGCAACCTTC. Its protein is CSVEDRKGATF. The chain couples TRBV29-1 to TRBJ1-2; 7 nucleotides align to TRBD1. V was pared by 0 bases and J by 14 bases, with 6 bases of the junction left unmatched. The CDR3 has 11 amino acids. Germline CDR1 and CDR2: SQVTM and ANQGSEA.

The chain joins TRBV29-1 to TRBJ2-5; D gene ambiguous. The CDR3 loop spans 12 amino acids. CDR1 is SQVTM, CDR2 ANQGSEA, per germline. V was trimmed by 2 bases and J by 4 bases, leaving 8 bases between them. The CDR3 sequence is CSVEHLGETQYF. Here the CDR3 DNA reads TGCAGCGTTGAACATCTTGGAGAGACCCAGTACTTC.

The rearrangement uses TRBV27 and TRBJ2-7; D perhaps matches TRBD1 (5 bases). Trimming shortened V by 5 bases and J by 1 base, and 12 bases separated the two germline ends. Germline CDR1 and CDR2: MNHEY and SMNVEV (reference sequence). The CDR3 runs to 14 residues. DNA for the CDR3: TGTGCCAGCAGTCACAGGTCTCTGTCCTACGAGCAGTACTTC. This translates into CASSHRSLSYEQYF.

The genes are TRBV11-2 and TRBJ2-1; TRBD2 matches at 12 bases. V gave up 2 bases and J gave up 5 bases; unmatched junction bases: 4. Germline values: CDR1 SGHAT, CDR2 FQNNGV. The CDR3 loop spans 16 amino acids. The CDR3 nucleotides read TGTGCCAGCAGCTTATTCCGACTAGCGGGAGACAATGAGCAGTTCTTC. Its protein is CASSLFRLAGDNEQFF. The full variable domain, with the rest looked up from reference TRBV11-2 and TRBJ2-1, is EAGVAQSPRYKIIEKRQSVAFWCNPISGHATLYWYQQILGQGPKLLIQFQNNGVVDDSQLPKDRFSAERLKGVDSTLKIQPAKLEDSAVYLCASSLFRLAGDNEQFFGPGTRLTVL.

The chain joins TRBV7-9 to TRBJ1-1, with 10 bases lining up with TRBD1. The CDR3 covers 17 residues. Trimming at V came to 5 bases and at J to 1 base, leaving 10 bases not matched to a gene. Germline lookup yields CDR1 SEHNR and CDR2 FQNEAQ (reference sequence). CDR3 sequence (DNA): TGTGCCAGCAGCCTCGGACAGGGGGGAGTGAGGAACACTGAAGCTTTCTTT. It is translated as CASSLGQGGVRNTEAFF.

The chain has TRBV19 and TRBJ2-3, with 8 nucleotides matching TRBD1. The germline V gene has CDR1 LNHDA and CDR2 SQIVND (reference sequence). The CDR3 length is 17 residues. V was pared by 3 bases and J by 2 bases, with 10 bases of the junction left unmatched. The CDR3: CASSMKTRTGSTDTQYF. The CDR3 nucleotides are TGTGCCAGTAGTATGAAGACTAGGACAGGGTCCACAGATACGCAGTATTTT.

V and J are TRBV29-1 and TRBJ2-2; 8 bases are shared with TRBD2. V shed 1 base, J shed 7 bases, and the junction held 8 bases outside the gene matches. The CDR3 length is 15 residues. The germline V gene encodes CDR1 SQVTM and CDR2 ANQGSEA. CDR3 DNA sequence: TGCAGCGTTGAAGGGGCGGGGGGCACCTTCGGGGAGCTGTTTTTT. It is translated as CSVEGAGGTFGELFF.

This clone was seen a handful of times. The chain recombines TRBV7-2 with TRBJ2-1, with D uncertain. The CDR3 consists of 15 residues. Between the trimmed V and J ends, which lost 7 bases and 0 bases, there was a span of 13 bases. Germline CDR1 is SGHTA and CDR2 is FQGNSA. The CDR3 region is CASKFETGSYNEQFF. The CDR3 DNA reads TGTGCCAGCAAGTTCGAGACTGGCTCCTACAATGAGCAGTTCTTC.

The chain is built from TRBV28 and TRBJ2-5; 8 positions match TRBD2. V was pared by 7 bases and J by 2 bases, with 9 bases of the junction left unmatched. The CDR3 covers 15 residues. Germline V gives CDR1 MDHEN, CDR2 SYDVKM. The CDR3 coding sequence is TGTGCCAGCATTAGTAGCGGGGTTCCTCAAGAGACCCAGTACTTC. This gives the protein CASISSGVPQETQYF.

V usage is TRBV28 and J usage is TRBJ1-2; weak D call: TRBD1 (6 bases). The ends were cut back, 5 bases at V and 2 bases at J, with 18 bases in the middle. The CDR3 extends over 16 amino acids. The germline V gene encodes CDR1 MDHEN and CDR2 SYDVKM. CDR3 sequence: CASSPRIQTGNYGYTF. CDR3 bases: TGTGCCAGCAGTCCCCGGATACAGACAGGAAACTATGGCTACACCTTC.

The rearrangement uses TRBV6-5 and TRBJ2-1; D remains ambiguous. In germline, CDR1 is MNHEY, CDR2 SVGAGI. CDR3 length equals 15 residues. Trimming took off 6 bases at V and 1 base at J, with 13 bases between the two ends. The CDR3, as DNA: TGTGCCAGCAGAATCGGACGCCAGTCCTACAATGAGCAGTTCTTC. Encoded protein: CASRIGRQSYNEQFF.

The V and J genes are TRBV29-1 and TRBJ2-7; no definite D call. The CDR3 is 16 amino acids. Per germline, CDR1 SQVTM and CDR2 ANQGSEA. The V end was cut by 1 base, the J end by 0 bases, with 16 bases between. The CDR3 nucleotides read TGCAGCGTTGAAGGGAGTGCCGGGTCTAACTCCTACGAGCAGTACTTC. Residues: CSVEGSAGSNSYEQYF.